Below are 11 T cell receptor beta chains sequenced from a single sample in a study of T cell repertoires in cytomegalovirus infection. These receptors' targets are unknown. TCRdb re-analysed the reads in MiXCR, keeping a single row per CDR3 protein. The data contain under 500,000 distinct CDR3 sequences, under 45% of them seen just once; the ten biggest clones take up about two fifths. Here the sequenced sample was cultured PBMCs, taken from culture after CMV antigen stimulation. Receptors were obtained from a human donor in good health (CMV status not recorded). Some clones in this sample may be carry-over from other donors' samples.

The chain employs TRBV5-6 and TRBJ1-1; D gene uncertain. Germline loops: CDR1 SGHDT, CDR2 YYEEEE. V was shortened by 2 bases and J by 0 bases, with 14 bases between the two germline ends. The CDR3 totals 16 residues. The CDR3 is CASSFSARNLNTEAFF. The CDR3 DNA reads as TGTGCCAGCAGCTTTTCGGCCAGAAATTTGAACACTGAAGCTTTCTTT.

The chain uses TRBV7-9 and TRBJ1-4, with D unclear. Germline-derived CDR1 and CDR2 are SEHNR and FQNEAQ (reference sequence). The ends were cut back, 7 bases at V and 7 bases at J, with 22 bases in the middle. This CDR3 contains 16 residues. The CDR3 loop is CASTPTSGPFGEKLFF. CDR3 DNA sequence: TGTGCCAGCACCCCGACGTCCGGCCCGTTCGGTGAAAAACTGTTTTTT.

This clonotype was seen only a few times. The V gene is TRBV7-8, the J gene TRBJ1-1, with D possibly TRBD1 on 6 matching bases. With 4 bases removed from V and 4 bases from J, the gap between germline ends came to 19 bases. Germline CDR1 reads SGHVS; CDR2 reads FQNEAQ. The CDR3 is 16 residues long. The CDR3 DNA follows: TGTGCCAGCAGCTCGACTATATACCAGGGGAGCACTGAAGCTTTCTTT. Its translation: CASSSTIYQGSTEAFF.

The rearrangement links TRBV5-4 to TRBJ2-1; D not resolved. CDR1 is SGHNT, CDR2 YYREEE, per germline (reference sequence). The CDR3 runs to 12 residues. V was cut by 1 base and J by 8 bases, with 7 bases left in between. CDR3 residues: CASSLILDEQFF. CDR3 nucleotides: TGTGCCAGCAGCTTGATCTTAGATGAGCAGTTCTTC.

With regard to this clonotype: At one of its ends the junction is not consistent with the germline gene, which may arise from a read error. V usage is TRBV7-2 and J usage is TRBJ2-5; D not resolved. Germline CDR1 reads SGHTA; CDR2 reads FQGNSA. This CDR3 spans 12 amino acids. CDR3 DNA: TGTGCCAGCAGCCCGAACCAAGGGACCCAGTACTTC. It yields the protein CASSPNQGTQYF.

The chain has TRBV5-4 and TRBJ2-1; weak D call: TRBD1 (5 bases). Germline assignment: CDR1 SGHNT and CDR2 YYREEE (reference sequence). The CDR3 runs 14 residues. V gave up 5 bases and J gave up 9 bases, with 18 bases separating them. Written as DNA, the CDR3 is TGTGCCAGCAGTTCTATCGTAGGGGTGTTTGAGCAGTTCTTC. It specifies CASSSIVGVFEQFF.

Here the CDR3 reads CASSLSRGVTEAFF. DNA of the CDR3: TGTGCCAGCAGCTTATCCAGGGGAGTAACTGAAGCTTTCTTT. The chain couples TRBV7-2 to TRBJ1-1; maybe TRBD1 (6 bases). The germline V gene has CDR1 SGHTA and CDR2 FQGNSA. The CDR3 contains 14 residues. Trimming stripped 2 bases from V and 5 bases from J, with 12 bases between.

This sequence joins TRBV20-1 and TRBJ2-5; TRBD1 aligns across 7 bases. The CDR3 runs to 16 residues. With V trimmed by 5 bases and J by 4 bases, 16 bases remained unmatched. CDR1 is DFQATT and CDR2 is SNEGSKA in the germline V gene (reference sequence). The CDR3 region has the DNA TGCAGTGCTCTAAACAGGGGCCAAATACCCTCAGAGACCCAGTACTTC. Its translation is CSALNRGQIPSETQYF.

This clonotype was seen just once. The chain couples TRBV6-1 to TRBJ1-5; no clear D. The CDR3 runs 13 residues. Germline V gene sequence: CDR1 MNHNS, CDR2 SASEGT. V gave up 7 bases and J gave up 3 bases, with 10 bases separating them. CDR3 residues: CASKEAINQPQHF. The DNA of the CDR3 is TGTGCCAGCAAGGAGGCAATCAATCAGCCCCAGCATTTT.

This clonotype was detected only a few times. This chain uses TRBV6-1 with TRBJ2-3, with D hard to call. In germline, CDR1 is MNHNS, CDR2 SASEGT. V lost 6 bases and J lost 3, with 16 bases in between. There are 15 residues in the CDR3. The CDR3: CASSWRSGQTDTQYF. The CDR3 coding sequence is TGTGCCAGCAGCTGGAGATCCGGGCAAACAGATACGCAGTATTTT.

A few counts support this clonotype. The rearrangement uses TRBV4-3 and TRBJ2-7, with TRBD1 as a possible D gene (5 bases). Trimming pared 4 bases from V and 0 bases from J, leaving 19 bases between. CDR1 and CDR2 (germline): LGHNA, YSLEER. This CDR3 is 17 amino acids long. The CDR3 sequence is CASSPRLEGVYSYEQYF. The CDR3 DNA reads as TGCGCCAGCAGCCCCAGGTTGGAAGGGGTTTACTCCTACGAGCAGTACTTC.